This T cell receptor beta chain originates from a study of Graves' ophthalmopathy and Graves' hyperthyroidism. RNA transcripts provided the template for amplifying TCR beta CDR3 regions. Scientists carried out first-round RT-PCR using HTBI primers and then a second-round multiplex PCR. In TCRdb, the multiplex PCR reads were re-called with MiXCR into one record per CDR3 protein. The table lists around 600,000 distinct CDR3 sequences, over 40% of them singletons, with over 2.5% in the top ten. Germline V gene lookup returns CDR1 SGHTA and CDR2 FQGNSA. There are 14 residues in the CDR3. The J segment lost 3 bases and the V segment lost 5 bases, leaving 2 bases of the junction unmatched.

This sequence originates from an adult man with Graves' ophthalmopathy. This chain joins TRBV7-2 and TRBJ1-4, with 8 bases that match TRBD1. The sequenced sample was peripheral blood. The CDR3 here is CASSQGAANEKLFF. CDR3 nucleotides: TGTGCCAGCAGCCAGGGGGCAGCTAATGAAAAACTGTTTTTT. Full variable domain (remainder filled in from reference TRBV7-2 and TRBJ1-4): GAGVSQSPSNKVTEKGKDVELRCDPISGHTALYWYRQSLGQGLEFLIYFQGNSAPDKSGLPSDRFSAERTGGSVSTLTIQRTQQEDSAVYLCASSQGAANEKLFFGSGTQLSVL.